Listed here is a single T cell receptor (beta chain). This sample was taken from a study of T cells expressing NK-cell markers. TCRdb re-called the 5' RACE reads; every CDR3 protein appears as one record, without DNA. The sample table includes hundreds of thousands of distinct CDR3 sequences. The CDR3 totals 15 residues. Germline values: CDR1 SEHNR, CDR2 FQNEAQ (reference sequence). Sequenced: blood T cells: a sorted CD56 or NKG2C T cell subset, CD4+ or CD8+ T cells, or bulk PBMC T cells (not recorded which). The receptor was derived from a woman between 18 and 75 years old in good health. The V gene is TRBV7-9, the J gene TRBJ2-3. CDR3 in amino acids: CASSLDPLSTDTQYF. Full variable domain (missing parts from reference TRBV7-9 and TRBJ2-3): DTGVSQNPRHKITKRGQNVTFRCDPISEHNRLYWYRQTLGQGPEFLTYFQNEAQLEKSRLLSDRFSAERPKGSFSTLEIQRTEQGDSAMYLCASSLDPLSTDTQYFGPGTRLTVL.